The clone carrying this T cell receptor beta chain came up many times. RNA transcripts served as the template for amplifying TCR beta CDR3 regions. RT-PCR in the first round (using the HTBI primer set) targeted the TCR CDR3. TCRdb ran MiXCR on the multiplex PCR reads and lists one entry per CDR3 protein. The sample gives 390,000 or so distinct CDR3 sequences, about 14% of which show up once; roughly 13% is in the top ten. The V and J ends lost 2 bases and 0 bases respectively, with 8 bases between them. The CDR3 spans 13 residues. Germline-derived CDR1 and CDR2 are GTSNPN and SVGIG (reference sequence). Ophthalmopathy patients had moderate-to-severe active disease, CAS ≥3, NOSPECS ≥4, and disease duration under 3 months. Criteria for exclusion of patients were uncontrolled infection, other autoimmune disease, pregnancy or lactation. Orbital computed tomography and thyroid ultrasound, together with serum TRAb and thyroxine and clinical symptoms, were used for diagnoses.

The data were obtained in a study of T cells in Graves' hyperthyroidism and ophthalmopathy. This TCR derives from a man aged 18 to 30 with Graves' ophthalmopathy. The material sequenced was blood. The chain is built from TRBV30 and TRBJ2-7; possibly TRBD1 for D (5 bases). CDR3 nucleotides: TGTGCCTGGAGTTATAGGGGCTCCTACGAGCAGTACTTC. This sequence encodes CAWSYRGSYEQYF.